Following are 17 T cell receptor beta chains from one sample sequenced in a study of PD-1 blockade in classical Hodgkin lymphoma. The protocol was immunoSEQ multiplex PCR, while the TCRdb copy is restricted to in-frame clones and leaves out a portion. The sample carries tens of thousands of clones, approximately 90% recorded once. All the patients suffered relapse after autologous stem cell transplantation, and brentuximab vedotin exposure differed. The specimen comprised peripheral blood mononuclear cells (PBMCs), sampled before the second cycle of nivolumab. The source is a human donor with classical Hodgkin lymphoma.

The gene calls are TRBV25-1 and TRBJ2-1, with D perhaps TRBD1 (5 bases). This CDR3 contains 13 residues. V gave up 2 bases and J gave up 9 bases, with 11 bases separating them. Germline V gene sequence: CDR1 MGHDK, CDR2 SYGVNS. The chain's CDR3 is CASSEDSPGEQFF. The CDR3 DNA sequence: TGTGCCAGCAGTGAAGACAGCCCGGGTGAGCAGTTCTTC.

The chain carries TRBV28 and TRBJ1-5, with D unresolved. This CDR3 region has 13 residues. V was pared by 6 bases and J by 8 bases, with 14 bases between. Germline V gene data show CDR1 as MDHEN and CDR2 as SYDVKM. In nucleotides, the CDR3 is TGTGCCAGCAGATTTTCGGCATTGGAGCCCCAGCATTTT. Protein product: CASRFSALEPQHF.

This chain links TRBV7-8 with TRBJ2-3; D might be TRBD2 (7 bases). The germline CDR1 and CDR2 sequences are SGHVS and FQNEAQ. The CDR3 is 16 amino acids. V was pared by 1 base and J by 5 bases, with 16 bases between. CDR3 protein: CASSLGWGGLRDTQYF. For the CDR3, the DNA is TGTGCCAGCAGCTTAGGTTGGGGGGGCCTTCGAGATACGCAGTATTTT.

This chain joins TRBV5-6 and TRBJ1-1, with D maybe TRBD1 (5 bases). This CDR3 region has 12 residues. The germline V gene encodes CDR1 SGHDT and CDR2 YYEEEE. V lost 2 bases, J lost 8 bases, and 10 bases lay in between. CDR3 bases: TGTGCCAGCAGCTTTACAGGCCCCGAAGCTTTCTTT. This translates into CASSFTGPEAFF.

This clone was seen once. CDR3 amino acids: CASIPYETQYF. The CDR3 nucleotides read TGTGCCAGCATTCCATACGAGACCCAGTACTTC. J is TRBJ2-5 and V is TRBV2; D uncertain. Germline values: CDR1 SNHLY, CDR2 FYNNEI. V was clipped by 7 bases and J by 5 bases, with 8 bases between them. The CDR3 sequence is 11 residues long.

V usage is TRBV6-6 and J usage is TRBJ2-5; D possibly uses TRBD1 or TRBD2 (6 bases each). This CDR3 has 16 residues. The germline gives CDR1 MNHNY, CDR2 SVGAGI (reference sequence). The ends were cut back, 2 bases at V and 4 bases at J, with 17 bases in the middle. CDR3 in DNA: TGTGCCAGCAGTTACCCGGAGCCCGGGGGCTTAGAGACCCAGTACTTC. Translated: CASSYPEPGGLETQYF.

The CDR3 nucleotides are TGTGCCACCGGGACAGGGGGGTACAATGAGCAGTTCTTC. Amino acids: CATGTGGYNEQFF. The chain recombines TRBV19 with TRBJ2-1, with 11 bases that match TRBD1. This CDR3 comprises 13 residues. The junction had 3 bases not matched to a gene; V was cut back by 10 bases and J by 4 bases. Per germline, CDR1 LNHDA and CDR2 SQIVND (reference sequence).

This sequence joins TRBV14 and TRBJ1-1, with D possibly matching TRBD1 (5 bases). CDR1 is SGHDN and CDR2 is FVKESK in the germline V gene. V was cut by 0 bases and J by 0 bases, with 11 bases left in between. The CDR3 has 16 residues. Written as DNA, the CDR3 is TGTGCCAGCAGCCAAGATTGGGGGATTATGAACACTGAAGCTTTCTTT. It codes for CASSQDWGIMNTEAFF. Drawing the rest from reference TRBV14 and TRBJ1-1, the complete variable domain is EAGVTQFPSHSVIEKGQTVTLRCDPISGHDNLYWYRRVMGKEIKFLLHFVKESKQDESGMPNNRFLAERTGGTYSTLKVQPAELEDSGVYFCASSQDWGIMNTEAFFGQGTRLTVV.

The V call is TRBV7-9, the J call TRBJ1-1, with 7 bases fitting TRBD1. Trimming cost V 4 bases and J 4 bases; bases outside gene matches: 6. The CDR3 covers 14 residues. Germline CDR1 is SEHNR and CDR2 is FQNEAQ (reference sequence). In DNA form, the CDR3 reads TGTGCCAGCAGCTCGGACAGGTGGAGCACTGAAGCTTTCTTT. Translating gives CASSSDRWSTEAFF.

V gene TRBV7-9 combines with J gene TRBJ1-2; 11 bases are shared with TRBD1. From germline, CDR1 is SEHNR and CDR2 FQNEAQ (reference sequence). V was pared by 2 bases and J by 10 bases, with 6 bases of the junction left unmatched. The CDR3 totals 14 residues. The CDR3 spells CASSLTGQGVHYTF. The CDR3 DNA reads TGTGCCAGCAGCTTAACGGGACAGGGGGTTCACTACACCTTC.

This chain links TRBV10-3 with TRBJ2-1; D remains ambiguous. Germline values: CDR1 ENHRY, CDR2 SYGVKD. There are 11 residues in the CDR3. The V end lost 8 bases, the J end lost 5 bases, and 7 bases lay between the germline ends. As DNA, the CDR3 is TGTGCCATCGGGCAGGACAATGAGCAGTTCTTC. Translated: CAIGQDNEQFF.

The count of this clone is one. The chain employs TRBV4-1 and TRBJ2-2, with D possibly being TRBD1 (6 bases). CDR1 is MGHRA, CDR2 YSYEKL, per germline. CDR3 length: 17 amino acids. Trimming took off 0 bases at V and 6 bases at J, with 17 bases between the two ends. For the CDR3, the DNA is TGCGCCAGCAGCCAAGATAGGGTCAGGGGACGGGCCGGGGAGCTGTTTTTT. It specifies CASSQDRVRGRAGELFF.

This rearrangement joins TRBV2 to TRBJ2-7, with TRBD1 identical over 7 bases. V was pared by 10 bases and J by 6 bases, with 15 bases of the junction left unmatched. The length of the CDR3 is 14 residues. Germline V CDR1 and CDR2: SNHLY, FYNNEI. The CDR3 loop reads CAIRPGRGSPEQYF. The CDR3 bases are TGTGCCATAAGACCGGGCAGGGGGTCCCCCGAGCAGTACTTC.

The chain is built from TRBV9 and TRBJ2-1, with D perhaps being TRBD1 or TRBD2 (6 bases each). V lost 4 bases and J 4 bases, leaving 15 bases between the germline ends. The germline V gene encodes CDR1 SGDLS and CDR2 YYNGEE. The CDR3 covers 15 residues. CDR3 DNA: TGTGCCAGCAGCCCCCCGGGGGCGGGGTACAATGAGCAGTTCTTC. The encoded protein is CASSPPGAGYNEQFF.

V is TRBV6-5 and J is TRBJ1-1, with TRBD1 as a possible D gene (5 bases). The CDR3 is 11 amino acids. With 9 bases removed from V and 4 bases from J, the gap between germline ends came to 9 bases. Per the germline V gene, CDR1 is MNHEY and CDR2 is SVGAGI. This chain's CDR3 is CASAGGTEAFF. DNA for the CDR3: TGTGCCAGTGCCGGGGGCACTGAAGCTTTCTTT.

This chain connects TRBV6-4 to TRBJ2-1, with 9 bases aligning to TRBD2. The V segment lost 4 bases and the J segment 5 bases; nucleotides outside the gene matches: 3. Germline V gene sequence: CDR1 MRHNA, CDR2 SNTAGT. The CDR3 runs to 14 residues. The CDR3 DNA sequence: TGTGCCAGCAGTGTGGCGGGGGGGAACAATGAGCAGTTCTTC. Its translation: CASSVAGGNNEQFF.

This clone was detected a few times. The CDR3 bases are TGTGCCAGCAGCTGGCCCCCGACAGGGCTATTCGGAAACTATGGCTACACCTTC. Translating it yields CASSWPPTGLFGNYGYTF. The J gene is TRBJ1-2, the V gene TRBV7-9, with TRBD1 matching 7 bases. The CDR3 has 18 residues. The trim removed 4 bases at V and 2 bases at J, leaving 16 bases unmatched. Germline CDR1 SEHNR, CDR2 FQNEAQ (reference sequence).